A single TCR beta chain is shown here with its context. The sample holds other DNA sequences that translate to the same CDR3. This CDR3 region has 14 residues. Deletions cut 5 bases from V and 2 bases from J, with 10 bases between. Germline V gives CDR1 MNHEY, CDR2 SMNVEV (reference sequence). TCRdb's copy holds only in-frame clones and misses some; the assay was immunoSEQ multiplex PCR. Of about 1.9 million clones listed, around 93% are singletons. These data come from a study of shared clonotypes between healthy human individuals. Cells designated naive CD8 were CD45RO-negative and were positively selected for CCR7, with terminally differentiated effector memory CD45RA+ cells excluded.

The chain employs TRBV27 and TRBJ1-5, with a possible D match to TRBD1 (5 bases). This TCR derives from a man between 18 and 35 years old in good health. Some clones in this sample may be carry-over from other donors' samples. Sequencing was done on a sample of naive CD8+ T cells from PBMCs. The CDR3 DNA reads as TGTGCCAGCAGTCCCACGGGGGGCAATCAGCCCCAGCATTTT. Its translation is CASSPTGGNQPQHF.